These 18 T cell receptor beta chains were sequenced from one sample in a study of blood T cells in healthy people across ages. It was with a sample-barcoded 5' primer and a J-beta primer mix that a second PCR of about 6 to 11 cycles was run. In TCRdb, the 5' RACE reads were re-called with MiXCR into one record per CDR3 protein. Among about a million distinct CDR3 sequences listed, roughly 47% were seen once. The specimen was blood. These receptors were taken from a woman aged 60-75 years in good health.

This clonotype was observed a single time. This sequence joins TRBV14 and TRBJ2-3, with 7 nucleotides matching TRBD2. Trimming took 0 bases from V and 5 from J; bases not matched to a gene: 5. The CDR3 is 15 residues long. Germline loops: CDR1 SGHDN, CDR2 FVKESK. DNA for the CDR3: TGTGCCAGCAGCCAAGACGCGGGAGTTGGAGATACGCAGTATTTT. Protein product: CASSQDAGVGDTQYF. Together with reference TRBV14 and TRBJ2-3, the CDR3 gives the full variable domain: EAGVTQFPSHSVIEKGQTVTLRCDPISGHDNLYWYRRVMGKEIKFLLHFVKESKQDESGMPNNRFLAERTGGTYSTLKVQPAELEDSGVYFCASSQDAGVGDTQYFGPGTRLTVL.

This clonotype appeared a few times. The chain recombines TRBV7-6 with TRBJ2-6; D is ambiguous. The length of the CDR3 is 17 residues. The V gene lost 1 base and the J gene lost 0 bases, with 10 bases spanning the gap. The V gene's germline CDR1 is SGHVS and CDR2 FNYEAQ. The CDR3 DNA sequence: TGTGCCAGCAGCTTAGTCGCGGCTCACTCTGGGGCCAACGTCCTGACTTTC. Translation: CASSLVAAHSGANVLTF.

The sample holds a few counts of this clonotype. The chain combines TRBV15 with TRBJ1-2, with D unclear. Germline V CDR1 and CDR2: LNHNV, YYDKDF (reference sequence). This CDR3 comprises 13 residues. V gave up 4 bases and J gave up 3 bases, with 9 bases separating them. The CDR3: CATSKNADYGYTF. The CDR3 nucleotides read TGTGCCACCAGCAAGAACGCCGACTATGGCTACACCTTC.

V is TRBV10-3 and J is TRBJ2-1; 8 bases match TRBD2. Per the germline V gene, CDR1 is ENHRY and CDR2 is SYGVKD. CDR3 length: 14 residues. V lost 4 bases to trimming and J lost 4 bases; unmatched junction nucleotides: 3. CDR3 residues: CAISVGLGYNEQFF. CDR3 DNA: TGTGCCATCAGTGTGGGACTAGGTTACAATGAGCAGTTCTTC.

J is TRBJ1-4 and V is TRBV20-1; possibly TRBD1 for D (5 bases). CDR1 and CDR2 from the germline V gene are DFQATT and SNEGSKA (reference sequence). The CDR3 length is 13 residues. Trimming took off 4 bases at V and 8 bases at J, with 14 bases between the two ends. CDR3 amino acids: CSANRPGVEKLFF. The CDR3 DNA is TGCAGTGCTAACAGGCCCGGGGTCGAAAAACTGTTTTTT.

This clonotype was found a few times. The DNA of the CDR3 is TGTGCCAGCAGAGGACTAGTAGCGCAGTATTTT. This gives the protein CASRGLVAQYF. The genes are TRBV2 and TRBJ2-3, with 7 bases aligning to TRBD2. CDR3 length: 11 amino acids. Germline V gives CDR1 SNHLY, CDR2 FYNNEI. Unmatched junction bases numbered 4, after V lost 6 bases and J lost 10 bases.

This clonotype was picked up a small number of times. The chain uses TRBV28 and TRBJ2-4, with a possible D match to TRBD2 (6 bases). The tail of the sequence fits TRBJ2-7 better, so the J call may be wrong. The CDR3 has 16 residues. CDR1 and CDR2 from the germline V gene are MDHEN and SYDVKM. The CDR3 protein is CASSLPQAGQAYEQYF. CDR3 sequence (DNA): TGTGCCAGCAGCCTACCACAGGCGGGGCAAGCCTACGAGCAGTACTTC.

This chain links TRBV6-2 or TRBV6-3 with TRBJ2-1; D may correspond to TRBD1 or TRBD2 (5 bases each). This CDR3 has 15 residues. Trimming cost V 7 bases and J 7 bases, with 20 bases left between them. CDR1 and CDR2 from the germline V gene are MNHEY and SVGEGT. The chain's CDR3 is CASNDFQGARNEQFF. The CDR3, as DNA: TGTGCCAGCAACGATTTCCAGGGAGCGCGGAATGAGCAGTTCTTC.

The chain combines TRBV28 with TRBJ2-7; a weak D match, TRBD1 (6 bases). This CDR3 spans 13 amino acids. Germline V gene lookup returns CDR1 MDHEN and CDR2 SYDVKM. V gave up 7 bases and J gave up 3 bases, with 13 bases separating them. CDR3 coding DNA: TGTGCCAGCACGAGGGGGATCGTCTACGAGCAGTACTTC. This gives the protein CASTRGIVYEQYF.

A few counts support this clonotype. The CDR3 spells CSARDDGLYNEQFF. The CDR3 nucleotides are TGCAGTGCTAGAGATGATGGGCTCTACAATGAGCAGTTCTTC. J is TRBJ2-1 and V is TRBV20-1; no reliable D call. Germline loops: CDR1 DFQATT, CDR2 SNEGSKA (reference sequence). CDR3 size: 14 residues. Trimming removed 0 bases at V and 3 bases at J, with 9 bases between.

This chain connects TRBV5-1 to TRBJ2-1; 7 bases fit TRBD2. V shed 4 bases and J 1 base; nucleotides not matched to a gene: 5. CDR1 is SGHRS, CDR2 YFSETQ, per germline. The CDR3 loop spans 15 amino acids. The CDR3 region is CASSGGLLSYNEQFF. CDR3 coding DNA: TGCGCCAGCAGCGGGGGACTACTTTCCTACAATGAGCAGTTCTTC.

The CDR3 nucleotides read TGTGCCAGCAGCCCCCTTGACAGGGGGTGGACAGATACGCAGTATTTT. Its protein is CASSPLDRGWTDTQYF. The rearrangement joins TRBV11-1 to TRBJ2-3; 9 bases are shared with TRBD1. The germline V gene has CDR1 SGHAT and CDR2 FQDESV (reference sequence). V trimming: 5 bases; J trimming: 3 bases; junction bases outside the gene matches: 9. This CDR3 region has 16 residues.

This clonotype has a single count. J is TRBJ2-1 and V is TRBV6-6; 7 nucleotides line up with TRBD2. Germline values: CDR1 MNHNY, CDR2 SVGAGI (reference sequence). The length of the CDR3 is 14 residues. After removal of 3 bases from V and 7 bases from J, the junction contained 6 bases not matched to a gene. The CDR3 spells CASSYGREWNEQFF. CDR3 DNA: TGTGCCAGCAGTTATGGGCGGGAGTGGAATGAGCAGTTCTTC.

The V call is TRBV29-1, the J call TRBJ2-5; the match to TRBD1 covers 9 bases. TRBJ2-7 explains the end of the DNA better; the J call may be wrong. Germline V gene lookup returns CDR1 SQVTM and CDR2 ANQGSEA. CDR3 size: 13 residues. The CDR3 loop reads CSVRQGGTYEQYF. The CDR3 DNA reads TGCAGCGTCAGACAGGGGGGAACCTACGAGCAGTACTTC.

CDR3 region: CAITDLAGATDTQYF. Written as DNA, the CDR3 is TGTGCCATCACTGACCTAGCGGGCGCCACAGATACGCAGTATTTT. The chain is built from TRBV10-3 and TRBJ2-3, with 8 bases aligning to TRBD2. Looked up from germline, CDR1 is ENHRY and CDR2 is SYGVKD. The trim removed 7 bases at V and 2 bases at J, leaving 8 bases unmatched. This CDR3 is 15 amino acids long.

This chain connects TRBV4-1 to TRBJ2-5; 14 bases line up with TRBD2. The J segment lost 1 base and the V segment lost 3 bases, leaving 7 bases of the junction unmatched. This CDR3 has 18 amino acids. Germline V gene data show CDR1 as MGHRA and CDR2 as YSYEKL. CDR3 nucleotide sequence: TGCGCCAGCAGCCACAAGGGGGGACTAGCGGGAGTCCAAGAGACCCAGTACTTC. Protein: CASSHKGGLAGVQETQYF.

This chain uses TRBV14 with TRBJ2-2; 8 positions match TRBD1. The V gene's germline CDR1 is SGHDN and CDR2 FVKESK. Germline trimming cut 0 bases from V and 4 bases from J; bases unmatched to any gene: 4. CDR3 length equals 16 residues. The CDR3 here is CASSQEATGVTGELFF. The CDR3 DNA is TGTGCCAGCAGCCAAGAAGCGACAGGGGTCACCGGGGAGCTGTTTTTT. The complete variable domain, with remaining parts taken from reference TRBV14 and TRBJ2-2, reads EAGVTQFPSHSVIEKGQTVTLRCDPISGHDNLYWYRRVMGKEIKFLLHFVKESKQDESGMPNNRFLAERTGGTYSTLKVQPAELEDSGVYFCASSQEATGVTGELFFGEGSRLTVL.

This sequence joins TRBV4-1 and TRBJ2-7, with 11 bases fitting TRBD2. Germline CDR1 MGHRA, CDR2 YSYEKL. V was pared by 2 bases and J by 2 bases, with 8 bases of the junction left unmatched. CDR3 length: 17 residues. This CDR3 is CASSQRILAGGTYEQYF. CDR3 bases: TGCGCCAGCAGCCAACGTATCCTAGCGGGAGGAACCTACGAGCAGTACTTC.